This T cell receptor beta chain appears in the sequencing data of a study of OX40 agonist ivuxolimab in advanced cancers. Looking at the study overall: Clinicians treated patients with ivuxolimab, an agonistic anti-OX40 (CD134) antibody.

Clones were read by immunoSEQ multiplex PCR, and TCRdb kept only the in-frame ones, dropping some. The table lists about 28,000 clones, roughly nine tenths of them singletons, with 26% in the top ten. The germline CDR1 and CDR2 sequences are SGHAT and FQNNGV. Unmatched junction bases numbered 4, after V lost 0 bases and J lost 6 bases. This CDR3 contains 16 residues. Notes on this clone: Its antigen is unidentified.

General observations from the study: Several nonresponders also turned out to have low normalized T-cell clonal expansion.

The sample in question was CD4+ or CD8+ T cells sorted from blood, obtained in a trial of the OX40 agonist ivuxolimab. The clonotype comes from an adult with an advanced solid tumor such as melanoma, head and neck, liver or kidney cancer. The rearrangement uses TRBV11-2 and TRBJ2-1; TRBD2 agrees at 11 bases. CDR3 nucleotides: TGTGCCAGCAGCTTAGAGTTAGCGGGGGGGCTCAATGAGCAGTTCTTC. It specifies CASSLELAGGLNEQFF.